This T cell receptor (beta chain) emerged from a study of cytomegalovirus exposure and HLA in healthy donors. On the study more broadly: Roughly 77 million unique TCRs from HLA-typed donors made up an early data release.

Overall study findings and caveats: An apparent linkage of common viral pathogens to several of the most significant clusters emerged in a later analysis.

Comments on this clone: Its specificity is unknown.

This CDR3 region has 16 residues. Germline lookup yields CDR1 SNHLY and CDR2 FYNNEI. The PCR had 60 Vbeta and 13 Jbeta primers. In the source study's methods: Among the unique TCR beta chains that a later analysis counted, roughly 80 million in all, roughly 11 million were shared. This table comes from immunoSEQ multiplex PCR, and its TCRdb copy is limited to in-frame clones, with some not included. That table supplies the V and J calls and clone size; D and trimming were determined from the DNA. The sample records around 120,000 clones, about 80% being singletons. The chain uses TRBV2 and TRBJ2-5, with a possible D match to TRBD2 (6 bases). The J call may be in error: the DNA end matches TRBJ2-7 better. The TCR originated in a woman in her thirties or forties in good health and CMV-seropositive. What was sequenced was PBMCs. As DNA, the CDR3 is TGTGCCAGCAGTGAAGCGGGCGCAGGGAGGTACGGCGAGCAGTACTTC. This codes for CASSEAGAGRYGEQYF.